This TCR beta chain stems from a study of T cell changes during pregnancy in multiple sclerosis. CDR3 length: 14 residues. Germline CDR1 and CDR2: LNHDA and SQIVND (reference sequence). V shed 3 bases and J shed 0 bases, with 9 bases lying between them. Using immunoSEQ multiplex PCR, the repertoire was profiled, and TCRdb retains in-frame clones only, with some absent. This sample has about 85,000 clones; 91% occur once, and the top ten carry around 2.3%. Sequencing used peripheral blood, obtained in the first trimester of pregnancy. This receptor was obtained from a female donor with multiple sclerosis, enrolled in a pregnancy study. This chain connects TRBV19 to TRBJ2-7; no clear D. The CDR3 reads CASSIPWSSYEQYF. In nucleotides, the CDR3 is TGTGCCAGTAGTATCCCCTGGAGCTCCTACGAGCAGTACTTC.